The next 11 T cell receptor beta chains were all read from a single sample in a study of blood T cell repertoires in COVID-19. The data were produced by immunoSEQ multiplex PCR, yet TCRdb's version contains in-frame clones alone and is incomplete. The sample contains some 520,000 clones, nearly 90% of which appear only once. Sequencing was carried out using peripheral blood. The receptors stem from a man between 18 and 35 years old with COVID-19, enrolled during active disease.

The rearrangement uses TRBV2 and TRBJ1-4; D may be TRBD1 (6 bases). The CDR3 runs 16 residues. Per the germline V gene, CDR1 is SNHLY and CDR2 is FYNNEI. V lost 0 bases to trimming and J lost 8 bases, with 16 bases between them. The CDR3 here is CASSEAGRGSNEKLFF. For the CDR3, the DNA is TGTGCCAGCAGTGAAGCCGGAAGGGGGTCCAACGAAAAACTGTTTTTT.

This clone was found many times. The V call is TRBV11-2, the J call TRBJ1-5; 7 bases map to TRBD1. The V segment lost 0 bases and the J segment 2 bases; nucleotides outside the gene matches: 7. The CDR3 extends over 17 amino acids. Germline CDR1 SGHAT, CDR2 FQNNGV. The CDR3 region has the DNA TGTGCCAGCAGCTTAGATGGAGGGGGCATGGGCAATCAGCCCCAGCATTTT. This gives the protein CASSLDGGGMGNQPQHF.

The J gene is TRBJ2-1, the V gene TRBV4-1, with 8 bases lining up with TRBD2. V dropped 4 bases and J dropped 4; count of bases not matched to a gene: 6. Germline CDR1 is MGHRA and CDR2 is YSYEKL. This CDR3 contains 15 residues. The CDR3 spells CASSPRASGYNEQFF. The CDR3 DNA follows: TGCGCCAGCAGCCCGCGGGCTAGCGGGTACAATGAGCAGTTCTTC.

This rearrangement joins TRBV6-5 to TRBJ2-5, with 8 bases fitting TRBD2. This CDR3 is built from 15 residues. V was clipped by 2 bases and J by 5 bases; unmatched bases: 7. The germline V gene encodes CDR1 MNHEY and CDR2 SVGAGI. The CDR3 nucleotides are TGTGCCAGCAGTTACCGGGGGGGCCGGTGGGAGACCCAGTACTTC. Its translation is CASSYRGGRWETQYF.

The rearrangement joins TRBV5-1 to TRBJ1-1, with 9 bases identical to TRBD1. The germline V gene has CDR1 SGHRS and CDR2 YFSETQ. V was pared by 4 bases and J by 7 bases, with 11 bases of the junction left unmatched. The CDR3 sequence is 15 residues long. The CDR3 DNA follows: TGCGCCAGCAGCACAAGGACAGGGGAAAGCAGTGAAGCTTTCTTT. As protein: CASSTRTGESSEAFF.

The chain joins TRBV3-1 (or the pseudogene TRBV3-2) to TRBJ2-7, with a tentative D call TRBD2 (6 bases). Germline CDR1 is LGHDT and CDR2 is YNNKEL (reference sequence). CDR3 length: 13 amino acids. V lost 4 bases and J lost 4, with 11 bases in between. The CDR3: CASSLEGTYEQYF. The DNA for the CDR3 is TGTGCCAGCAGCCTTGAGGGGACTTACGAGCAGTACTTC.

This rearrangement joins TRBV27 to TRBJ2-5; D gene uncertain. The CDR3 loop spans 12 amino acids. In germline, CDR1 is MNHEY, CDR2 SMNVEV (reference sequence). V lost 1 base and J lost 5, with 5 bases in between. The CDR3 region has the DNA TGTGCCAGCAGTTTATTTGCGGAGACCCAGTACTTC. The encoded protein is CASSLFAETQYF.

The J gene is TRBJ2-1, the V gene TRBV19, with D maybe TRBD1 (6 bases). The CDR3 loop spans 15 amino acids. V lost 5 bases and J lost 4, with 15 bases in between. CDR1 and CDR2 from the germline V gene are LNHDA and SQIVND (reference sequence). CDR3 sequence (DNA): TGTGCCAGTAGTCTTTCAGGGGCCGATTACAATGAGCAGTTCTTC. Translation: CASSLSGADYNEQFF.

The CDR3 DNA reads as TGTGCCAGCAGCTTAGGCAGGTTAACCTCCTCATGGGACTATGGCTACACCTTC. Translation: CASSLGRLTSSWDYGYTF. The rearrangement joins TRBV7-9 to TRBJ1-2; D gene unclear. The germline V gene has CDR1 SEHNR and CDR2 FQNEAQ (reference sequence). V shed 1 base and J shed 3 bases, with 21 bases lying between them. This CDR3 region has 18 residues.

This chain's CDR3 is CASSQALNRGGEQYF. CDR3 DNA sequence: TGCGCCAGCAGCCAAGCCTTGAATCGGGGGGGCGAGCAGTACTTC. The genes are TRBV4-1 and TRBJ2-7; 8 positions match TRBD2. CDR3 length: 15 residues. The V gene's germline CDR1 is MGHRA and CDR2 YSYEKL. V dropped 1 base and J dropped 6; count of bases not matched to a gene: 8.

The V gene is TRBV11-2, the J gene TRBJ2-2; 8 bases align to TRBD2. There are 16 residues in the CDR3. Looked up from germline, CDR1 is SGHAT and CDR2 is FQNNGV. J was trimmed by 7 bases and V by 2 bases; bases with no gene match: 9. CDR3 region: CASSLTSGWPVGELFF. The CDR3 DNA follows: TGTGCCAGCAGCTTAACTAGCGGTTGGCCTGTCGGGGAGCTGTTTTTT.